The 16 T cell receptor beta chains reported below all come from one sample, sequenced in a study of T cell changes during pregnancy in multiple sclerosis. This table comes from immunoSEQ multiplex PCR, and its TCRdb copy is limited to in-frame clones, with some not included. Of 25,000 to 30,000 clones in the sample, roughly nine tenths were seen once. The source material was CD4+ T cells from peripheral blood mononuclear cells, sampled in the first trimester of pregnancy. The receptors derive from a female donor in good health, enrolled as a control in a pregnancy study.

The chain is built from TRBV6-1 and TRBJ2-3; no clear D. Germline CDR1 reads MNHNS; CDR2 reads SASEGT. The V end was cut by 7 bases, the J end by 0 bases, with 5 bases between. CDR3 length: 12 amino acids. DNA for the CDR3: TGTGCCAGCACCGTTAGCACAGATACGCAGTATTTT. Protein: CASTVSTDTQYF.

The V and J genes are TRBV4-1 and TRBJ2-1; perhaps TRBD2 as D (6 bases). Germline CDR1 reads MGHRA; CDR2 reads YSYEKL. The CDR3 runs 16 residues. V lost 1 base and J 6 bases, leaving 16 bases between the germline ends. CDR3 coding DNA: TGCGCCAGCAGCCAAGTAGGCCTAGAGCGGGCCAATGAGCAGTTCTTC. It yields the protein CASSQVGLERANEQFF.

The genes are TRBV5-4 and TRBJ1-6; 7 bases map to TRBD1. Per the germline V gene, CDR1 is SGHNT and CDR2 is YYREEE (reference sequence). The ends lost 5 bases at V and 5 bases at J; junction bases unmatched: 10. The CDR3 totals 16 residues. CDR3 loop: CASRLHSTGDNSPLHF. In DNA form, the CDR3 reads TGTGCCAGCAGGCTACACTCTACAGGGGATAATTCACCCCTCCACTTT. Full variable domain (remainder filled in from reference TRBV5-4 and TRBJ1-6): ETGVTQSPTHLIKTRGQQVTLRCSSQSGHNTVSWYQQALGQGPQFIFQYYREEENGRGNFPPRFSGLQFPNYSSELNVNALELDDSALYLCASRLHSTGDNSPLHFGNGTRLTVT.

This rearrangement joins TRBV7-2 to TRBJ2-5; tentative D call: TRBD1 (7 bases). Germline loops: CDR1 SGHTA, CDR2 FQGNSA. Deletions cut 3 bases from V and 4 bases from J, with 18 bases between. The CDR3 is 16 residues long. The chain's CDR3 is CASSLGQGVEGETQYF. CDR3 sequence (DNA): TGTGCCAGCAGCTTGGGCCAGGGGGTGGAGGGAGAGACCCAGTACTTC.

CDR3 in DNA: TGTGCCAGCAGAAGGGTGGGTGGGGACAGGGCACAGGGCACTTCCTACAATGAGCAGTTCTTC. It translates to CASRRVGGDRAQGTSYNEQFF. This rearrangement joins TRBV2 to TRBJ2-1, with 9 bases that match TRBD1. CDR3 length: 21 residues. Germline V CDR1 and CDR2: SNHLY, FYNNEI. V dropped 6 bases and J dropped 1; count of bases not matched to a gene: 22. The full variable domain, rest sourced from reference TRBV2 and TRBJ2-1, is EPEVTQTPSHQVTQMGQEVILRCVPISNHLYFYWYRQILGQKVEFLVSFYNNEISEKSEIFDDQFSVERPDGSNFTLKIRSTKLEDSAMYFCASRRVGGDRAQGTSYNEQFFGPGTRLTVL.

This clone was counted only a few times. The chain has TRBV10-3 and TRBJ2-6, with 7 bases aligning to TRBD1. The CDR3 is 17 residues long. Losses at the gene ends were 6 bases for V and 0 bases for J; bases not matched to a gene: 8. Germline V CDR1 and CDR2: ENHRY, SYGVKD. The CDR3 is CAISGTVPSSGANVLTF. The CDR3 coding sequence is TGTGCCATCAGCGGGACAGTTCCTAGCTCTGGGGCCAACGTCCTGACTTTC.

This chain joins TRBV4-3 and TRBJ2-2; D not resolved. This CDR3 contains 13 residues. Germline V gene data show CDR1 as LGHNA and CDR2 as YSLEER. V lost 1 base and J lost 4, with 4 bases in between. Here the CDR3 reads CASSQAGTGELFF. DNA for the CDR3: TGCGCCAGCAGCCAAGCGGGCACCGGGGAGCTGTTTTTT.

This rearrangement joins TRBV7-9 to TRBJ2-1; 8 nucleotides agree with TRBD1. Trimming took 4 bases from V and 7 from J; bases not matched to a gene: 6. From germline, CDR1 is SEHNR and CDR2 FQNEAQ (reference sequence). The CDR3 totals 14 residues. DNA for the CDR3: TGTGCCAGCAGCTCGCTGGACAGGGAGAATGAGCAGTTCTTC. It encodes CASSSLDRENEQFF.

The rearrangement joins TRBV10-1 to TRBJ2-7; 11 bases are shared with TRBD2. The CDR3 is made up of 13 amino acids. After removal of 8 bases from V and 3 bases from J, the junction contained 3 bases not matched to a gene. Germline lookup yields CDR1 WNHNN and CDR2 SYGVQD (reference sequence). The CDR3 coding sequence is TGCGCCAGCGGGACTAGCGGAGTCTACGAGCAGTACTTC. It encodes CASGTSGVYEQYF.

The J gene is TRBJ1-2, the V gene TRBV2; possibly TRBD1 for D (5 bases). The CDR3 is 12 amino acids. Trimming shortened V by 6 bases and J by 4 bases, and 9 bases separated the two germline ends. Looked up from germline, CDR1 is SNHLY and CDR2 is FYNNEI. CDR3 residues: CASSQGLYGYTF. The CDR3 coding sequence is TGTGCCAGCAGCCAGGGACTCTATGGCTACACCTTC. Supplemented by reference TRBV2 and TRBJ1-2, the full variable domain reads EPEVTQTPSHQVTQMGQEVILRCVPISNHLYFYWYRQILGQKVEFLVSFYNNEISEKSEIFDDQFSVERPDGSNFTLKIRSTKLEDSAMYFCASSQGLYGYTFGSGTRLTVV.

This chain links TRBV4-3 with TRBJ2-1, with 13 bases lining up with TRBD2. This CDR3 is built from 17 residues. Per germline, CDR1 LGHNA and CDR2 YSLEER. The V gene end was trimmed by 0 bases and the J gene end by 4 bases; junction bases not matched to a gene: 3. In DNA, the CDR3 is TGCGCCAGCAGCCAAGAAGGGGGACTAGCGGGATACAATGAGCAGTTCTTC. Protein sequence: CASSQEGGLAGYNEQFF.

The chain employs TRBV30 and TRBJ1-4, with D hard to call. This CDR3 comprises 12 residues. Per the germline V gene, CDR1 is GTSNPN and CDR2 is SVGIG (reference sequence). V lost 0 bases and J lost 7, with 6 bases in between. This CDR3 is CAWSVIREKLFF. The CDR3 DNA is TGTGCCTGGAGTGTAATTCGTGAAAAACTGTTTTTT.

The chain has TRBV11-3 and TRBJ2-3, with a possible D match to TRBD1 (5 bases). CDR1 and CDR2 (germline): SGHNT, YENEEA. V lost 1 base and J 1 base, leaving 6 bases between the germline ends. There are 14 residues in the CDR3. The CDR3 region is CASSLGGRTDTQYF. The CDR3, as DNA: TGTGCCAGCAGCTTAGGGGGCCGCACAGATACGCAGTATTTT.

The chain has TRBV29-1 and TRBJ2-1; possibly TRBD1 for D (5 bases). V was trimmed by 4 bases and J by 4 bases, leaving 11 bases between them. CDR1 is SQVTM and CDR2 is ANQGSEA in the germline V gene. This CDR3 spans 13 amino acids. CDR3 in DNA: TGCAGCGTTGGCAAGACAGAGTACAATGAGCAGTTCTTC. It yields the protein CSVGKTEYNEQFF.

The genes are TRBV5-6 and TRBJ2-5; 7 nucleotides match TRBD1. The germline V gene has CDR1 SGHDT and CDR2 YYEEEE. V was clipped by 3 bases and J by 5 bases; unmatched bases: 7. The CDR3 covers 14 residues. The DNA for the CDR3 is TGTGCCAGCAGCTGGGGACAGCTAACGGAGACCCAGTACTTC. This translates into CASSWGQLTETQYF.

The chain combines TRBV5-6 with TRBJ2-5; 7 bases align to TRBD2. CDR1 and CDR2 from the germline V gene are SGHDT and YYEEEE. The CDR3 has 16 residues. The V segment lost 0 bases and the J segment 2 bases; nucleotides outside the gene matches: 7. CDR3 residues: CASSLVSGRAQETQYF. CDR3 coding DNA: TGTGCCAGCAGCTTGGTATCGGGGAGGGCGCAAGAGACCCAGTACTTC.